This T cell receptor (beta chain) was found in a study of cytomegalovirus exposure and HLA in healthy donors. Of note for this clone: The antigen remains unidentified.

Regarding donors, all were healthy bone marrow donors. Vbeta (60) and Jbeta (13) primers were used in the PCR. The authors' processing: Later work found 80 million or so unique TCR beta chains, with roughly 11 million shared. Sequenced by immunoSEQ multiplex PCR; TCRdb stores in-frame clones only, minus some. That table is the source of V, J and clone size, and D and trimming were worked out from the DNA. The sample has over 150,000 clones, 65% to 85% seen once. Between the trimmed V and J ends, which lost 2 bases and 2 bases, there was a span of 2 bases. Germline CDR1 reads SGHDT; CDR2 reads YYEEEE. The CDR3 extends over 11 amino acids. Study conclusions and caveats: Because they were indistinguishable, some V segments, including TRBV6-2 and TRBV6-3, were excluded.

This TCR derives from a woman in her 50s in good health and CMV-seropositive. Sequencing was carried out using PBMCs. The genes are TRBV5-6 and TRBJ2-7, with D uncertain. The CDR3 sequence is CASSFAYEQYF. DNA for the CDR3: TGTGCCAGCAGCTTCGCCTACGAGCAGTACTTC. The full variable domain, in which reference TRBV5-6 and TRBJ2-7 provide the parts outside the CDR3, is DAGVTQSPTHLIKTRGQQVTLRCSPKSGHDTVSWYQQALGQGPQFIFQYYEEEERQRGNFPDRFSGHQFPNYSSELNVNALLLGDSALYLCASSFAYEQYFGPGTRLTVT.